The 31 T cell receptor beta chains below all came from one sample that was sequenced in a study of T cells after yellow fever vaccination. TCRdb reanalysed the 5' RACE reads using MiXCR and keeps one entry per CDR3 protein. The sample has under 700,000 distinct CDR3 sequences; about a sixth are singletons. This specimen was PBMCs, taken 5 days after the first yellow fever vaccination. Receptor source: a man between 18 and 29 years old who received the YFV17D yellow fever vaccine.

The chain recombines TRBV6-4 with TRBJ2-7, with unresolved D. Trimming removed 4 bases from V and 4 bases from J, with 11 bases in between. The germline CDR1 and CDR2 sequences are MRHNA and SNTAGT. The CDR3 spans 13 residues. The CDR3 DNA reads as TGTGCCAGCAGTGTTATGCGACCGTACGAGCAGTACGTC. Translated: CASSVMRPYEQYV.

This clonotype was seen many times. V is TRBV7-6 and J is TRBJ2-7, with 9 bases that match TRBD1. Trimming removed 1 base from V and 2 bases from J; junction bases left unmatched: 6. Germline V gene lookup returns CDR1 SGHVS and CDR2 FNYEAQ. CDR3 size: 16 residues. The CDR3 loop reads CASSLGLGTGTYEQYF. The CDR3 region has the DNA TGTGCCAGCAGCTTAGGACTAGGGACAGGGACCTACGAGCAGTACTTC.

This clonotype was recorded at least ten times. This chain joins TRBV5-1 and TRBJ2-5, with D perhaps assigned TRBD1 or TRBD2 (5 bases each). This CDR3 region has 14 residues. V was clipped by 4 bases and J by 1 base, with 11 bases between them. Germline V gives CDR1 SGHRS, CDR2 YFSETQ. The CDR3 coding sequence is TGCGCCAGCAGCCGTGGGACCTCCCAAGAGACCCAGTACTTC. Translation: CASSRGTSQETQYF.

This chain joins TRBV23-1 and TRBJ1-1, with unresolved D. Being an ORF, TRBV23-1 has a function that is uncertain. Trimming took off 2 bases at V and 4 bases at J, with 17 bases between the two ends. This CDR3 spans 16 amino acids. CDR3 region: CASSQNCGSLTTEAFF. The CDR3 DNA sequence: TGCGCCAGCAGTCAAAATTGTGGGTCTTTGACCACTGAAGCTTTCTTT.

This CDR3 is CASGRQGGYEQYV. The CDR3 DNA follows: TGTGCCAGCGGACGCCAGGGTGGCTACGAGCAGTACGTC. V is TRBV2 and J is TRBJ2-7; TRBD1 is a possible D gene (5 bases). V was pared by 8 bases and J by 3 bases, with 14 bases between. The CDR3 contains 13 residues. Germline values: CDR1 SNHLY, CDR2 FYNNEI.

This clonotype has only a few counts. J is TRBJ2-1 and V is TRBV6-5, with 7 bases lining up with TRBD2. From germline, CDR1 is MNHEY and CDR2 SVGAGI. With 4 bases clipped from V and 4 bases from J, the junction kept 10 bases outside the gene matches. The CDR3 is made up of 16 amino acids. Here the CDR3 reads CASSLGRGSGYNEQFF. The DNA for the CDR3 is TGTGCCAGCAGTTTAGGGAGGGGTAGCGGGTACAATGAGCAGTTCTTC.

In its sample, this clonotype was seen a few times. The chain recombines TRBV6-5 with TRBJ1-5; tentative D call: TRBD1 (6 bases). Germline values: CDR1 MNHEY, CDR2 SVGAGI. The CDR3 spans 16 residues. V lost 5 bases, J lost 3 bases, and 17 bases lay in between. The CDR3 loop is CASSNQLGDINQPQHF. CDR3 coding DNA: TGTGCCAGCAGTAACCAGCTAGGGGACATCAATCAGCCCCAGCATTTT.

This clonotype was observed at least ten times. J is TRBJ2-7 and V is TRBV6-5, with TRBD1 matching over 9 bases. The germline gives CDR1 MNHEY, CDR2 SVGAGI. Trimming took 3 bases from V and 6 from J; bases not matched to a gene: 9. The CDR3 is made up of 15 amino acids. CDR3 in DNA: TGTGCCAGCAGTTATTACGGGACAGGGCACGCCGAGCAGTACTTC. Protein product: CASSYYGTGHAEQYF.

This clonotype was detected only a few times. The J gene is TRBJ1-1, the V gene TRBV29-1, with D perhaps TRBD1 (5 bases). The germline V and J ends were trimmed by 4 bases and 4 bases, with 16 bases remaining between them. CDR3 length: 14 residues. Germline loops: CDR1 SQVTM, CDR2 ANQGSEA. The CDR3 DNA reads TGCAGCGTTGTGGTGGTCAGGGTTACCACTGAAGCTTTCTTT. This gives the protein CSVVVVRVTTEAFF.

The chain employs TRBV6-2 or TRBV6-3 and TRBJ1-1, with D perhaps TRBD1 (6 bases). In germline, CDR1 is MNHEY, CDR2 SVGEGT. CDR3 size: 14 residues. V lost 4 bases and J lost 0, with 9 bases in between. CDR3 nucleotide sequence: TGTGCCAGCAGTTTAAGGGACATGAACACTGAAGCTTTCTTT. The encoded protein is CASSLRDMNTEAFF.

The chain couples TRBV12-3 or TRBV12-4 to TRBJ1-2; 7 nucleotides match TRBD1. After removal of 7 bases from V and 1 base from J, the junction contained 6 bases not matched to a gene. The CDR3 sequence is 14 residues long. The chain's CDR3 is CASTKGAGNYGYTF. The CDR3 region has the DNA TGTGCCAGCACCAAGGGGGCCGGTAACTATGGCTACACCTTC.

This clonotype was seen a handful of times. The rearrangement uses TRBV20-1 and TRBJ2-2; 8 bases are a match to TRBD1. This CDR3 spans 13 amino acids. V dropped 6 bases and J dropped 7; count of bases not matched to a gene: 7. Germline loops: CDR1 DFQATT, CDR2 SNEGSKA (reference sequence). CDR3 DNA sequence: TGCAGTGCCGCGGACAGGGAGAACGGGGAGCTGTTTTTT. Its protein is CSAADRENGELFF.

The chain couples TRBV5-6 to TRBJ2-7, with D hard to call. Trimming shortened V by 7 bases and J by 7 bases, and 6 bases separated the two germline ends. CDR1 SGHDT and CDR2 YYEEEE come from the germline V gene. This CDR3 contains 9 residues. This CDR3 is CASSVEQYV. CDR3 coding DNA: TGTGCCAGCTCAGTGGAGCAGTACGTC.

This clonotype was seen only a few times. This chain connects TRBV5-1 to TRBJ2-3; 7 bases are a match to TRBD2. V dropped 4 bases and J dropped 4; count of bases not matched to a gene: 6. The CDR3 covers 14 residues. The germline CDR1 and CDR2 sequences are SGHRS and YFSETQ. CDR3 residues: CASSPGRDSDTQYF. In nucleotides, the CDR3 is TGCGCCAGCAGCCCGGGGAGGGACTCAGATACGCAGTATTTT.

The rearrangement links TRBV7-2 to TRBJ1-6; no clear D. The CDR3 length is 14 residues. Per germline, CDR1 SGHTA and CDR2 FQGNSA. Trimming removed 2 bases at V and 7 bases at J, with 9 bases between. CDR3 amino acids: CASSLNRINSPLHF. In nucleotides, the CDR3 is TGTGCCAGCAGCTTAAACAGAATAAATTCACCCCTCCACTTT.

This clonotype has a count of ten or more. The chain couples TRBV10-2 to TRBJ2-5; D tentatively reads TRBD1 or TRBD2 (7 bases each). In germline, CDR1 is WSHSY, CDR2 SAAADI. The germline V and J ends were trimmed by 7 bases and 2 bases, with 14 bases remaining between them. The CDR3 length is 14 residues. This CDR3 reads CASNKRDSQETQYF. CDR3 coding DNA: TGCGCCAGCAACAAGCGGGACAGTCAAGAGACCCAGTACTTC.

The rearrangement joins TRBV4-3 to TRBJ2-7, with D hard to call. CDR1 is LGHNA, CDR2 YSLEER, per germline. This CDR3 spans 14 amino acids. Trimming pared 0 bases from V and 6 bases from J, leaving 12 bases between. Written as DNA, the CDR3 is TGCGCCAGCAGCCAAGATGTGGCCTACGGCGAGCAGTACTTC. Translated: CASSQDVAYGEQYF.

This clonotype has more than one count but fewer than ten. The chain has TRBV4-2 and TRBJ2-7, with D possibly being TRBD2 (5 bases). Germline CDR1 reads LGHNA; CDR2 reads YNFKEQ. This CDR3 comprises 13 residues. Trimming left V 2 bases short and J 5 bases short, with 10 bases between. The CDR3 here is CASSQPSFDEQYF. In DNA, the CDR3 is TGTGCCAGCAGCCAACCTAGCTTCGACGAGCAGTACTTC.

This clonotype was seen a handful of times. This chain connects TRBV5-1 to TRBJ1-2; D not resolved. V lost 4 bases and J lost 4, with 11 bases in between. This CDR3 spans 13 amino acids. CDR1 and CDR2 from the germline V gene are SGHRS and YFSETQ. The CDR3 nucleotides read TGCGCCAGCAGCGCGGACGTAGGCTATGGCTACACCTTC. Amino acids: CASSADVGYGYTF.

This clonotype was detected only a few times. V usage is TRBV29-1 and J usage is TRBJ1-2; D not resolved. The CDR3 runs to 13 residues. Per the germline V gene, CDR1 is SQVTM and CDR2 is ANQGSEA. The V gene lost 4 bases and the J gene lost 4 bases, with 13 bases spanning the gap. This CDR3 is CSVGLGRSYGYTF. The CDR3 DNA reads as TGCAGCGTTGGTCTAGGACGGTCCTATGGCTACACCTTC.

This clonotype came up many times. The rearrangement joins TRBV6-6 to TRBJ1-5; D may be TRBD1 (6 bases). The CDR3 totals 13 residues. Germline assignment: CDR1 MNHNY and CDR2 SVGAGI (reference sequence). Deletions cut 6 bases from V and 4 bases from J, with 10 bases between. CDR3 sequence reads: CASSVQGNQPQHF. The CDR3 DNA is TGTGCCAGCAGCGTCCAGGGGAATCAGCCCCAGCATTTT.

Worth noting for this clonotype: This may be a read error: a much more frequent sequence differs by one nucleotide. V usage is TRBV3-1 and J usage is TRBJ1-1; 10 bases match TRBD1. Germline V gene lookup returns CDR1 LGHDT and CDR2 YNNKEL (reference sequence). There are 16 residues in the CDR3. The CDR3 here is CASSRTGGVQNTEAVF. The CDR3 DNA reads as TGTGCCAGCAGCCGGACAGGGGGGGTTCAGAACACTGAAGCTGTCTTT.

This clonotype was picked up many times. The chain employs TRBV3-1 and TRBJ2-5; TRBD2 matches 9 bases. Trimming removed 2 bases from V and 9 bases from J; junction bases left unmatched: 7. Germline CDR1 and CDR2: LGHDT and YNNKEL (reference sequence). The length of the CDR3 is 14 residues. CDR3 amino acids: CASSQYRGGGAQYF. CDR3 nucleotides: TGTGCCAGCAGCCAATATCGGGGCGGGGGGGCCCAGTACTTC.

The count of this clonotype is one. The rearrangement links TRBV13 to TRBJ2-3, with D possibly matching TRBD2 (6 bases). The CDR3 covers 17 residues. The ends were cut back, 4 bases at V and 6 bases at J, with 23 bases in the middle. The germline gives CDR1 PRHDT, CDR2 FYEKMQ (reference sequence). DNA for the CDR3: TGTGCCAGCAGCTCACCTTCGGGGGAGATTCACGGGGATACGCAGTATTTT. Encoded protein: CASSSPSGEIHGDTQYF.

This clonotype occurred a few times. The rearrangement joins TRBV25-1 to TRBJ2-1; D perhaps matches TRBD2 (6 bases). V lost 7 bases, J lost 9 bases, and 10 bases lay in between. The germline CDR1 and CDR2 sequences are MGHDK and SYGVNS. The CDR3 length is 11 residues. The chain's CDR3 is CASNHGSEQFF. The CDR3 DNA sequence: TGTGCCAGCAACCACGGGAGTGAGCAGTTCTTC.

The genes are TRBV28 and TRBJ1-1; no reliable D call. The CDR3 totals 11 residues. Germline assignment: CDR1 MDHEN and CDR2 SYDVKM. Deletions cut 3 bases from V and 11 bases from J, with 10 bases between. CDR3 in amino acids: CASSFRDRAFF. In nucleotides, the CDR3 is TGTGCCAGCAGTTTTAGGGATCGGGCTTTCTTT.

This sequence joins TRBV11-2 and TRBJ2-1; weak D call: TRBD2 (6 bases). This CDR3 comprises 16 residues. Germline CDR1 and CDR2: SGHAT and FQNNGV. The V end lost 2 bases, the J end lost 6 bases, and 17 bases lay between the germline ends. CDR3 sequence: CASSLTRGRGPNEQFF. CDR3 DNA: TGTGCCAGCAGCTTAACGCGGGGCCGAGGGCCCAATGAGCAGTTCTTC.

This clonotype was counted only a few times. The V call is TRBV7-2, the J call TRBJ2-1; 11 bases fit TRBD2. The junction had 8 bases not matched to a gene; V was cut back by 1 base and J by 12 bases. Germline lookup yields CDR1 SGHTA and CDR2 FQGNSA. This CDR3 comprises 15 residues. The CDR3 loop is CASSLVVSGGGSQFF. Here the CDR3 DNA reads TGTGCCAGCAGCTTAGTGGTTAGCGGGGGGGGTTCGCAGTTCTTC.

Only a few counts were recorded for this clonotype. The chain carries TRBV5-4 and TRBJ2-5, with 10 bases lining up with TRBD2. The germline V gene encodes CDR1 SGHNT and CDR2 YYREEE (reference sequence). After removal of 1 base from V and 1 base from J, the junction contained 4 bases not matched to a gene. CDR3 length: 16 residues. The DNA of the CDR3 is TGTGCCAGCAGCTTGCAGGTAGCGGGGGGCCAAGAGACCCAGTACTTC. This gives the protein CASSLQVAGGQETQYF.

This clonotype was observed a handful of times. V is TRBV10-3 and J is TRBJ2-4; perhaps TRBD1 as D (6 bases). The V and J ends lost 6 bases and 1 base respectively, with 13 bases between them. Germline V gene lookup returns CDR1 ENHRY and CDR2 SYGVKD. This CDR3 contains 15 residues. The CDR3 loop is CAISPGQSAKNIQYF. The CDR3 DNA reads as TGTGCCATCAGCCCGGGACAATCGGCCAAAAACATTCAGTACTTC.

The chain is built from TRBV20-1 and TRBJ2-5; 7 nucleotides match TRBD1. CDR1 is DFQATT and CDR2 is SNEGSKA in the germline V gene (reference sequence). There are 13 residues in the CDR3. V was clipped by 6 bases and J by 4 bases; unmatched bases: 8. The CDR3 bases are TGCAGTGCCAGGGGACAGCTGGGAGAGACCCAGTACTTC. Its translation is CSARGQLGETQYF.